Detailed here is one T cell receptor (beta chain). TCR beta sequencing covered blood CD8+ and CD4+ T cells. The CDR3 has 14 residues. CDR1 and CDR2 from the germline V gene are SEHNR and FQNEAQ (reference sequence). The V and J ends lost 5 bases and 6 bases respectively, with 14 bases between them. This sample is part of a study of CD8 T cells in Susac syndrome. RNA totalling roughly 0.5 to 1 ug underwent reverse transcription with random hexamers. A single record per CDR3 protein comes from TCRdb applying MiXCR to the immunoSEQ multiplex PCR reads. The table includes roughly 250,000 distinct CDR3 sequences, less than 96% detected once.

The rearrangement joins TRBV7-9 to TRBJ2-4, with D tentatively TRBD1 (6 bases). This TCR was recovered from a human donor with Susac syndrome. Sequencing was carried out using CD4+ T cells from PBMCs. The CDR3 DNA sequence: TGTGCCAGCAGCCACGGACCCAGGGGAAACATTCAGTACTTC. Protein sequence: CASSHGPRGNIQYF.